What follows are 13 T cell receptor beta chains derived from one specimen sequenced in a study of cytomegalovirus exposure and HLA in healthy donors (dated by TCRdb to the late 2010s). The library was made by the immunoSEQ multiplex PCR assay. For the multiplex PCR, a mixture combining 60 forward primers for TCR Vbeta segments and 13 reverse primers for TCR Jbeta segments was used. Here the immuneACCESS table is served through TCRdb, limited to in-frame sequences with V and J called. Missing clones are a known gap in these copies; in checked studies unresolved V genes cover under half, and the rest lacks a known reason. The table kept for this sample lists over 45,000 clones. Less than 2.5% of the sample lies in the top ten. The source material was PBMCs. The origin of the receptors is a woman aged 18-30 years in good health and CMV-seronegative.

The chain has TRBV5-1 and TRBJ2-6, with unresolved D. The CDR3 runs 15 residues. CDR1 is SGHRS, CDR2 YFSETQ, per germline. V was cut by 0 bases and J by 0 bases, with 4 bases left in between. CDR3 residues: CASSLVASGANVLTF. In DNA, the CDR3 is TGCGCCAGCAGCTTGGTGGCCTCTGGGGCCAACGTCCTGACTTTC.

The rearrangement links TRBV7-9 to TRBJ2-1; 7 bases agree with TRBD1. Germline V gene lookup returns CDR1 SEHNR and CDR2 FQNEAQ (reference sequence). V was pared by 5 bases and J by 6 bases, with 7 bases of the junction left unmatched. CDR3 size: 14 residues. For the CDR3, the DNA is TGTGCCAGCAGCAGAACACAGGGGACCAATGAGCAGTTCTTC. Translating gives CASSRTQGTNEQFF.

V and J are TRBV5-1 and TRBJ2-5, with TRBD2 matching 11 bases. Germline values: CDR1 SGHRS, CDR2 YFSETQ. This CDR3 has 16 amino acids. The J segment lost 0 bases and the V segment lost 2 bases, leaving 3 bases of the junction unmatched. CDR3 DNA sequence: TGCGCCAGCAGCTTATTAGCGGGGGGGAACCAAGAGACCCAGTACTTC. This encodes CASSLLAGGNQETQYF. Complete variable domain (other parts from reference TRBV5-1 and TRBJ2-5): KAGVTQTPRYLIKTRGQQVTLSCSPISGHRSVSWYQQTPGQGLQFLFEYFSETQRNKGNFPGRFSGRQFSNSRSEMNVSTLELGDSALYLCASSLLAGGNQETQYFGPGTRLLVL.

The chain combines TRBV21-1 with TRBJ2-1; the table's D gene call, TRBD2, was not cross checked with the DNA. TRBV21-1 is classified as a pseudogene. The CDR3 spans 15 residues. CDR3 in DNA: TGTGCCAGCAGCAACCAGAGGCCCTTTCACAATGAGCAGTTCTTC. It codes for CASSNQRPFHNEQFF.

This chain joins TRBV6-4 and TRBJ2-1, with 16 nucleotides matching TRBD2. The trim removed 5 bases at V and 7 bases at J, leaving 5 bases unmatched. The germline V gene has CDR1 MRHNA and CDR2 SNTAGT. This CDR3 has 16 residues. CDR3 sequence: CASSPGTSGGANEQFF. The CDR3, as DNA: TGTGCCAGCAGTCCGGGGACTAGCGGGGGGGCGAATGAGCAGTTCTTC.

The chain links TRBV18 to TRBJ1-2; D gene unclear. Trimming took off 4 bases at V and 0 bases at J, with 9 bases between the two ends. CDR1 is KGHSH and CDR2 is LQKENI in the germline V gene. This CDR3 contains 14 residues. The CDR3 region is CASSLGEANYGYTF. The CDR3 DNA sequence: TGTGCCAGCTCACTTGGAGAGGCTAACTATGGCTACACCTTC.

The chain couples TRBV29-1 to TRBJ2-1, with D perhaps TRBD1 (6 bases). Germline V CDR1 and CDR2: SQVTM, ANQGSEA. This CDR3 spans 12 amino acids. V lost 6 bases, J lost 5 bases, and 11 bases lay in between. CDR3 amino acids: CSVHGTHNEQFF. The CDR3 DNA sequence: TGCAGCGTCCACGGGACACACAATGAGCAGTTCTTC.

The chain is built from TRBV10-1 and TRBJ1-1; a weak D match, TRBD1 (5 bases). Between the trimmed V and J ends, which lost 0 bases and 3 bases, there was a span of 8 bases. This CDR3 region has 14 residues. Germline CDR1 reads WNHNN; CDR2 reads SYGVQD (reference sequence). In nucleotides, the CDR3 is TGCGCCAGCAGTGAGTCCTTCAGGGACACTGAAGCTTTCTTT. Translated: CASSESFRDTEAFF.

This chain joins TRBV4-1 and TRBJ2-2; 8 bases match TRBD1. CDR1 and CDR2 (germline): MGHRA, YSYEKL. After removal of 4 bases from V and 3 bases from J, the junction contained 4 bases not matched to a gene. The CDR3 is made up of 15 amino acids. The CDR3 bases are TGCGCCAGCAGCCCAGGGGGCATGGACACCGGGGAGCTGTTTTTT. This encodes CASSPGGMDTGELFF.

The CDR3 nucleotides are TGTGCCAGCAGCGTAGAGTTCCTAGTCAGGAGGAGCACAGATACGCAGTATTTT. Protein: CASSVEFLVRRSTDTQYF. The chain uses TRBV9 and TRBJ2-3; possibly TRBD2 for D (5 bases). The CDR3 has 18 amino acids. V lost 0 bases, J lost 0 bases, and 17 bases lay in between. Per germline, CDR1 SGDLS and CDR2 YYNGEE.

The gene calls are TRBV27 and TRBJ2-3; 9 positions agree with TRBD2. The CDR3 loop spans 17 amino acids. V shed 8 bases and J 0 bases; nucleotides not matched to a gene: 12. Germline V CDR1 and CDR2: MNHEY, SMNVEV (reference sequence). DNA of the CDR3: TGTGCCAGCCTGGGCAACCTAGCGGGGAAAAGCACAGATACGCAGTATTTT. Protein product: CASLGNLAGKSTDTQYF.

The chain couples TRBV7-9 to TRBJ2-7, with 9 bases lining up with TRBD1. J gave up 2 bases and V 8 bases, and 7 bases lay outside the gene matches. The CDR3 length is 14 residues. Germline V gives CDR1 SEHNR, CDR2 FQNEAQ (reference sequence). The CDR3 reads CASRRGQGAYEQYF. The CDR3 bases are TGTGCCAGCCGCCGGGGACAGGGTGCCTACGAGCAGTACTTC. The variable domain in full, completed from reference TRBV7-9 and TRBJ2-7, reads DTGVSQNPRHKITKRGQNVTFRCDPISEHNRLYWYRQTLGQGPEFLTYFQNEAQLEKSRLLSDRFSAERPKGSFSTLEIQRTEQGDSAMYLCASRRGQGAYEQYFGPGTRLTVT.

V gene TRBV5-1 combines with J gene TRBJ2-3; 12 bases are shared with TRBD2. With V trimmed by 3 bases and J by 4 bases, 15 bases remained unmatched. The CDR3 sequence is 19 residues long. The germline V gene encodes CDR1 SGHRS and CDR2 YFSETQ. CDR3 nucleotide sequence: TGCGCCAGCAGCTCTTCTCTGACTAGCGGGAGTTCTTCGGCAGATACGCAGTATTTT. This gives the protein CASSSSLTSGSSSADTQYF.